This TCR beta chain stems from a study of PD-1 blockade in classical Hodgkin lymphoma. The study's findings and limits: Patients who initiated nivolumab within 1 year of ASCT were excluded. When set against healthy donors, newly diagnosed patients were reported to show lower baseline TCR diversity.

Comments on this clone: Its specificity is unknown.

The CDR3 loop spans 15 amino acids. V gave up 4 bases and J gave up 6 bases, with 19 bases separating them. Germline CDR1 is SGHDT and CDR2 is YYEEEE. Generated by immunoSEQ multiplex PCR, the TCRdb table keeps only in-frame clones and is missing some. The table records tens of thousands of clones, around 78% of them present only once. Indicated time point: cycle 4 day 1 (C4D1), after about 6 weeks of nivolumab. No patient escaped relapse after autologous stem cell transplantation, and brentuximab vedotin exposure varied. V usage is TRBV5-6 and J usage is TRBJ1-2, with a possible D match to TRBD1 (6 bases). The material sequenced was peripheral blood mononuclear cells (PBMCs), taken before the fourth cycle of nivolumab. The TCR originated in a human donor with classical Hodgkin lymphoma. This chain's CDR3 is CASSRWSGGLDGYTF. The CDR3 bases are TGTGCCAGCAGCCGTTGGAGTGGGGGGCTAGATGGCTACACCTTC.